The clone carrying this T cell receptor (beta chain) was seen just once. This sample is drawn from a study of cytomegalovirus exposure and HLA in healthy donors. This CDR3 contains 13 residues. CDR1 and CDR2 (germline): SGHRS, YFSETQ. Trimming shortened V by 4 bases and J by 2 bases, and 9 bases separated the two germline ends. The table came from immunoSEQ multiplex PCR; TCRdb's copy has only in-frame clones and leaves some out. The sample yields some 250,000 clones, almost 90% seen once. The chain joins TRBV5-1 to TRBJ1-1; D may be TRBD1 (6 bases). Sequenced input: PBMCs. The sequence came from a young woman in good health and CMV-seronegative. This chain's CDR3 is CASSRGINTEAFF. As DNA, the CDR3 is TGCGCCAGCAGCAGGGGGATTAACACTGAAGCTTTCTTT.